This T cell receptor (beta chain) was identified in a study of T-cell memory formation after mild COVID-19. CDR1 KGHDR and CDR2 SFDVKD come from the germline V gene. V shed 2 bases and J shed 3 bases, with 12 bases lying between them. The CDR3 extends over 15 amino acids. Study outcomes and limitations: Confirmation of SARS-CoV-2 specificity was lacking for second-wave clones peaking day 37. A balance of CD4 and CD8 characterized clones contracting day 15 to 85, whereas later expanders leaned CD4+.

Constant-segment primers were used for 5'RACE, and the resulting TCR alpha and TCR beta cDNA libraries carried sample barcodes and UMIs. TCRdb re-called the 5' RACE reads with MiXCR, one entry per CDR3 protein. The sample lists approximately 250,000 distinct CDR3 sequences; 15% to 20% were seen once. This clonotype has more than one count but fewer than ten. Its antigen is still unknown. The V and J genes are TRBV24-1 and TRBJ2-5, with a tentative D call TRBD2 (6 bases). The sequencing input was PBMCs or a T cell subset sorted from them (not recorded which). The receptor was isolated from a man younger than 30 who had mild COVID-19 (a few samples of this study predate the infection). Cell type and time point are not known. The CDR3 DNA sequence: TGTGCCACCAGTGATTGGGGGACTGCCGAAGAGACCCAGTACTTC. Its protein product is CATSDWGTAEETQYF.